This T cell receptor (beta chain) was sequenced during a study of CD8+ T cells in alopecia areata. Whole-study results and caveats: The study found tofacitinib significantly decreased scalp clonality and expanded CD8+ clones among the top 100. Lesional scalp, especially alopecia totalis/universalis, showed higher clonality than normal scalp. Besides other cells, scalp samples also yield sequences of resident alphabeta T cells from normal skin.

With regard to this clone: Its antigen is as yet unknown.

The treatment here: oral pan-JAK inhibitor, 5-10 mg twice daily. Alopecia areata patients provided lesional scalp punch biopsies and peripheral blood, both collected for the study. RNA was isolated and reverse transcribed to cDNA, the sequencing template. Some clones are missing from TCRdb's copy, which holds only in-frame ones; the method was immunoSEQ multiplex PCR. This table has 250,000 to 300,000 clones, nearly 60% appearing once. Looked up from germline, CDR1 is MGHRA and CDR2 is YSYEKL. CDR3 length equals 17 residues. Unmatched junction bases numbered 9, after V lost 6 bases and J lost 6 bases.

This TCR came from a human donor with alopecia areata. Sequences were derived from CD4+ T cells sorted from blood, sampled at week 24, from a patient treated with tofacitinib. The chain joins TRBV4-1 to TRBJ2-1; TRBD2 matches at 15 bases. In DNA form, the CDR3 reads TGCGCCAGCAGTCCAGGACTAGCGGGGGGGCGAGGCAATGAGCAGTTCTTC. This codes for CASSPGLAGGRGNEQFF.